One T cell receptor beta chain is described in this entry. The germline V and J ends were trimmed by 6 bases and 0 bases, with 11 bases remaining between them. Germline V gives CDR1 SGHTA, CDR2 FQGNSA. The CDR3 has 14 residues. The source of the sample is a study of blood T cell repertoires in COVID-19. Repertoires were generated with immunoSEQ multiplex PCR, while TCRdb's copy carries only in-frame clones and drops some. The profile shows about 55,000 clones, around 90% of them singletons. The V call is TRBV7-2, the J call TRBJ1-1; D not resolved. The TCR sequence derives from a human donor with active COVID-19. The donor label of this sample is uncertain. Sequencing used peripheral blood. The CDR3 DNA sequence: TGTGCCAGCAGATCACGAGGTGTGAACACTGAAGCTTTCTTT. Residues: CASRSRGVNTEAFF. Based on the CDR3 plus reference TRBV7-2 and TRBJ1-1, the full variable domain is GAGVSQSPSNKVTEKGKDVELRCDPISGHTALYWYRQSLGQGLEFLIYFQGNSAPDKSGLPSDRFSAERTGGSVSTLTIQRTQQEDSAVYLCASRSRGVNTEAFFGQGTRLTVV.